This T cell receptor beta chain appears in the sequencing data of a study of T-cell memory formation after mild COVID-19. Study-wide context: TCR clusters mostly belonged to single donors. Study-wide results and caveats: Clones that got smaller from day 15 to 85 had even CD4/CD8, while clones growing later tipped toward CD4+.

5'RACE with constant-segment primers built TCRalpha and TCRbeta cDNA libraries with UMIs. TCRdb used MiXCR to reprocess the 5' RACE reads, holding one entry per CDR3 protein. The table records 550,000 to 600,000 distinct CDR3 sequences, roughly 20% of them present only once. This CDR3 is built from 13 residues. The germline gives CDR1 SEHNR, CDR2 FQNEAQ (reference sequence). This clonotype was counted only a few times. Its matching antigen is unknown. The sequenced sample was PBMCs or a T cell subset sorted from them (not recorded which). This clonotype was obtained from an adult woman who had mild COVID-19 (a few samples of this study predate the infection). Cell type and time point are not known. The chain employs TRBV7-9 and TRBJ2-2, with a weak D call TRBD1 (5 bases). CDR3 sequence (DNA): TGTGCAACGCAGGGCGAGAATCCCGGGGAGCTGTTTTTT. This encodes CATQGENPGELFF.